These T cell receptor beta chains were read from a single sample in a study of T cell responses to AZD1222 COVID-19 vaccine. Clones were read by immunoSEQ multiplex PCR, and TCRdb kept only the in-frame ones, dropping some. The data hold approximately 180,000 clones, with 80% to 95% observed a single time. Sequenced material: peripheral blood, taken on day 0 of AZD1222 vaccination. Receptors originate from an adult in good health. The CDR3 runs from the conserved cysteine through the conserved F or W. The D gene is left open where the match is weak. Clone size is stated in some rows and not others, as once, few, many or a class when expanded.

size: NA; V: TRBV11-2; J: TRBJ2-7; length: 13; D: TRBD2; CDR3: CASSFSGSNEQYF; DNA: TGTGCCAGCAGCTTTAGCGGGAGTAACGAGCAGTACTTC
size: NA; V: TRBV29-1; J: TRBJ1-3; length: 14; D: NA; CDR3: CSVPDPVTGNTIYF; DNA: TGCAGCGTTCCAGACCCTGTAACCGGAAACACCATATATTTT
size: NA; V: TRBV19; J: TRBJ1-4; length: 15; D: TRBD1; CDR3: CASSIRGPGGEKLFF; DNA: TGTGCCAGTAGTATACGGGGCCCAGGGGGCGAAAAACTGTTTTTT
size: NA; V: TRBV28; J: TRBJ2-7; length: 17; D: NA; CDR3: CASSLNWDGTGVYEQYF; DNA: TGTGCCAGCAGTTTAAACTGGGACGGGACCGGAGTCTACGAGCAGTACTTC
size: NA; V: TRBV18; J: TRBJ1-2; length: 12; D: TRBD1; CDR3: CASSRDRDGYTF; DNA: TGTGCCAGCTCACGAGACAGGGATGGCTACACCTTC
size: once; V: TRBV20-1; J: TRBJ1-5; length: 14; D: TRBD1; CDR3: CSASLGTGGDSQHF; DNA: TGCAGTGCTAGTTTAGGGACAGGGGGCGATTCCCAGCATTTT
size: few; V: TRBV6-6; J: TRBJ1-6; length: 18; D: TRBD1; CDR3: CASSPGAAAKTGNSPLHF; DNA: TGTGCCAGCAGTCCAGGGGCCGCCGCGAAGACAGGGAATTCACCCCTCCACTTT
size: few; V: TRBV3-1/TRBV3-2; J: TRBJ2-2; length: 17; D: TRBD2; CDR3: CASSPRTSGDNTGELFF; DNA: TGTGCCAGCAGCCCAAGGACTAGCGGGGATAACACCGGGGAGCTGTTTTTT
size: once; V: TRBV11-2; J: TRBJ2-2; length: 15; D: TRBD1; CDR3: CASSLGNGQGRELFF; DNA: TGTGCCAGCAGCTTAGGGAACGGACAGGGCCGGGAGCTGTTTTTT
size: few; V: TRBV5-1; J: TRBJ1-1; length: 14; D: TRBD1; CDR3: CASSSGQPNTEAFF; DNA: TGCGCCAGCAGCTCGGGACAGCCGAACACTGAAGCTTTCTTT
size: NA; V: TRBV12-3/TRBV12-4; J: TRBJ1-2; length: 12; D: NA; CDR3: CASSFLFYGYTF; DNA: TGTGCCAGCAGTTTCCTATTCTATGGCTACACCTTC
size: NA; V: TRBV28; J: TRBJ1-5; length: 15; D: NA; CDR3: CASSLSPEGYQPQHF; DNA: TGTGCCAGCAGTTTATCTCCAGAGGGCTATCAGCCCCAGCATTTT
size: NA; V: TRBV10-3; J: TRBJ1-1; length: 12; D: NA; CDR3: CAISESGKEAFF; DNA: TGTGCCATCAGTGAGTCGGGGAAAGAAGCTTTCTTT
size: NA; V: TRBV28; J: TRBJ2-2; length: 13; D: NA; CDR3: CASSVTNTGELFF; DNA: TGTGCCAGCAGTGTAACGAACACCGGGGAGCTGTTTTTT
size: NA; V: TRBV30; J: TRBJ1-1; length: 15; D: TRBD1; CDR3: CAWAMTGSEDTEAFF; DNA: TGTGCCTGGGCTATGACAGGGTCTGAGGACACTGAAGCTTTCTTT
size: NA; V: TRBV12-3/TRBV12-4; J: TRBJ2-7; length: 11; D: NA; CDR3: CASSSSYEQYF; DNA: TGTGCCAGCAGTTCCAGTTACGAGCAGTACTTC
size: few; V: TRBV5-6; J: TRBJ1-5; length: 15; D: NA; CDR3: CASSLRTYSNQPQHF; DNA: TGTGCCAGCAGCTTGAGGACATATAGCAATCAGCCCCAGCATTTT
size: NA; V: TRBV28; J: TRBJ2-2; length: 16; D: TRBD1; CDR3: CASSYGQGPNTGELFF; DNA: TGTGCCAGCAGCTACGGACAGGGTCCGAACACCGGGGAGCTGTTTTTT
size: once; V: TRBV7-2; J: TRBJ2-2; length: 16; D: NA; CDR3: CASSLVVNTNTGELFF; DNA: TGTGCCAGCAGCTTAGTTGTAAATACGAACACCGGGGAGCTGTTTTTT
size: NA; V: TRBV19; J: TRBJ2-7; length: 15; D: TRBD1; CDR3: CASRIKTGSSYEQYF; DNA: TGTGCCAGTAGGATTAAGACAGGGTCCTCCTACGAGCAGTACTTC
size: NA; V: TRBV12-3/TRBV12-4; J: TRBJ1-1; length: 12; D: TRBD1; CDR3: CASSPGDSEAFF; DNA: TGTGCCAGCAGTCCGGGGGACAGTGAAGCTTTCTTT
size: NA; V: TRBV10-1; J: TRBJ2-4; length: 19; D: TRBD2; CDR3: CASSPGTLTSGSAKNIQYF; DNA: TGCGCCAGCAGTCCCGGGACATTGACTAGCGGGAGTGCCAAAAACATTCAGTACTTC
size: NA; V: TRBV5-8; J: TRBJ1-6; length: 16; D: TRBD1; CDR3: CASSMGQPNLYSPLHF; DNA: TGTGCCAGCAGCATGGGACAGCCGAACTTATATTCACCCCTCCACTTT
size: NA; V: TRBV5-1; J: TRBJ2-7; length: 15; D: NA; CDR3: CASSLLSGVHYEQYF; DNA: NA
size: NA; V: TRBV18; J: TRBJ2-2; length: 15; D: TRBD1; CDR3: CASSAGQGGAGELFF; DNA: TGTGCCAGCTCGGCGGGACAGGGGGGCGCCGGGGAGCTGTTTTTT
size: NA; V: TRBV6-5; J: TRBJ1-2; length: 14; D: TRBD1; CDR3: CASGGTARMEGYTF; DNA: TGTGCCAGCGGGGGGACAGCGCGGATGGAGGGCTACACCTTC
size: NA; V: TRBV19; J: TRBJ2-7; length: 14; D: NA; CDR3: CASSLRGRDYEQYF; DNA: TGTGCCAGTAGTTTGAGGGGCAGGGACTACGAGCAGTACTTC
size: NA; V: TRBV10-2; J: TRBJ2-7; length: 14; D: NA; CDR3: CASSGQIGLYEQYF; DNA: TGCGCCAGCAGTGGACAGATTGGACTCTACGAGCAGTACTTC
size: NA; V: TRBV19; J: TRBJ1-2; length: 17; D: TRBD1; CDR3: CASSILGQGAAFYGYTF; DNA: TGTGCCAGTAGTATCCTCGGACAGGGGGCGGCCTTCTATGGCTACACCTTC
size: NA; V: TRBV28; J: TRBJ2-1; length: 12; D: NA; CDR3: CASSLSDSLGLF; DNA: TGTGCCAGCAGTTTATCGGACAGCCTCGGCCTCTTC
size: NA; V: TRBV27; J: TRBJ1-2; length: 18; D: TRBD1; CDR3: CASRTPKPLDRGYYGYTF; DNA: TGTGCCAGCCGGACCCCTAAGCCTTTGGACAGGGGCTACTATGGCTACACCTTC
size: NA; V: TRBV5-1; J: TRBJ1-1; length: 13; D: TRBD1; CDR3: CASRGQSNTEAFF; DNA: TGCGCCAGCAGGGGACAGTCGAACACTGAAGCTTTCTTT
size: NA; V: TRBV30; J: TRBJ2-3; length: 11; D: NA; CDR3: CACLHRDTQYF; DNA: TGTGCCTGTCTGCACAGGGACACGCAGTATTTT
size: NA; V: TRBV11-2; J: TRBJ2-2; length: 17; D: NA; CDR3: CASSLWSGISNTGELFF; DNA: TGTGCCAGCAGCTTGTGGTCGGGGATTTCGAACACCGGGGAGCTGTTTTTT
size: NA; V: TRBV24-1; J: TRBJ1-1; length: 14; D: NA; CDR3: CATRKDSLNTEAFF; DNA: TGTGCCACCAGGAAGGACAGCTTGAACACTGAAGCTTTCTTT
size: NA; V: TRBV6-5; J: TRBJ1-1; length: 13; D: NA; CDR3: CASQRTGFTEAFF; DNA: TGTGCCAGCCAACGAACCGGGTTCACTGAAGCTTTCTTT
size: NA; V: TRBV3-1/TRBV3-2; J: TRBJ1-3; length: 17; D: NA; CDR3: CASSQDPNGDFGNTIYF; DNA: TGTGCCAGCAGCCAAGATCCTAACGGGGATTTTGGAAACACCATATATTTT
size: NA; V: TRBV7-2; J: TRBJ1-1; length: 15; D: TRBD1; CDR3: CASSLGTGTGAEAFF; DNA: TGTGCCAGCAGCTTAGGGACAGGGACAGGGGCTGAAGCTTTCTTT
size: NA; V: TRBV19; J: TRBJ2-7; length: 15; D: TRBD1; CDR3: CASRGLGTATYEQYF; DNA: TGTGCCAGTAGGGGGCTTGGGACAGCTACCTACGAGCAGTACTTC
size: NA; V: TRBV28; J: TRBJ1-2; length: 14; D: NA; CDR3: CASAAVREGYGYTF; DNA: TGTGCCAGCGCCGCTGTCAGGGAGGGCTATGGCTACACCTTC
size: NA; V: TRBV7-2; J: TRBJ1-5; length: 16; D: NA; CDR3: CASSLVWVGGNQPQHF; DNA: TGTGCCAGCAGCTTGGTCTGGGTAGGGGGCAATCAGCCCCAGCATTTT
size: NA; V: TRBV12-5; J: TRBJ2-1; length: 10; D: NA; CDR3: CASALYEQFF; DNA: TGTGCTAGTGCCCTGTATGAGCAGTTCTTC
size: NA; V: TRBV4-2; J: TRBJ1-6; length: 18; D: NA; CDR3: CASSPNIIRDTYNSPLHF; DNA: TGTGCCAGCAGTCCCAACATTATCCGGGACACCTATAATTCACCCCTCCACTTT
size: once; V: TRBV4-1; J: TRBJ1-2; length: 15; D: NA; CDR3: CASSPRVWQIYGYTF; DNA: TGCGCCAGCAGCCCGAGAGTATGGCAGATATATGGCTACACCTTC
size: NA; V: TRBV5-1; J: TRBJ1-6; length: 18; D: NA; CDR3: CASSLVRTGPGNNSPLHF; DNA: TGCGCCAGCAGCTTGGTCCGCACGGGGCCAGGAAATAATTCACCCCTCCACTTT
size: once; V: TRBV7-6; J: TRBJ1-4; length: 15; D: NA; CDR3: CASSASGPVNEKLFF; DNA: TGTGCCAGCAGCGCATCAGGTCCCGTCAATGAAAAACTGTTTTTT